These 31 T cell receptor beta chains originate from one sample sequenced in a study of blood T cell repertoires in COVID-19. The repertoire was sequenced with immunoSEQ multiplex PCR; TCRdb's copy has only in-frame clones and lacks some. The sample consists of 150,000 to 200,000 clones, roughly 79% of them appearing once. Sample: peripheral blood. These receptors all stem from a woman at least 80 years old with acute or convalescent COVID-19.

This chain connects TRBV5-1 to TRBJ2-7; 10 bases line up with TRBD1. Germline assignment: CDR1 SGHRS and CDR2 YFSETQ. The CDR3 spans 18 residues. Unmatched junction bases numbered 9, after V lost 0 bases and J lost 0 bases. The CDR3 bases are TGCGCCAGCAGCTTGGGTGGGACAGGGGCCGCTATCTCCTACGAGCAGTACTTC. Amino acid sequence: CASSLGGTGAAISYEQYF.

J is TRBJ2-2 and V is TRBV27; 7 bases are a match to TRBD1. Germline V gene sequence: CDR1 MNHEY, CDR2 SMNVEV (reference sequence). The CDR3 is 17 residues long. V shed 5 bases and J 0 bases; nucleotides not matched to a gene: 9. The CDR3 protein is CASSPQTGNTNTGELFF. Here the CDR3 DNA reads TGTGCCAGCAGTCCCCAGACAGGGAACACGAACACCGGGGAGCTGTTTTTT.

The chain combines TRBV19 with TRBJ1-5; D is ambiguous. The V gene's germline CDR1 is LNHDA and CDR2 SQIVND (reference sequence). The V gene lost 4 bases and the J gene lost 9 bases, with 7 bases spanning the gap. The length of the CDR3 is 11 residues. CDR3 sequence (DNA): TGTGCCAGTAGTAGCGGGATGCCCCAGCATTTT. Amino acids: CASSSGMPQHF. Supplemented by reference TRBV19 and TRBJ1-5, the full variable domain reads DGGITQSPKYLFRKEGQNVTLSCEQNLNHDAMYWYRQDPGQGLRLIYYSQIVNDFQKGDIAEGYSVSREKKESFPLTVTSAQKNPTAFYLCASSSGMPQHFGDGTRLSIL.

V is TRBV4-3 and J is TRBJ2-1; TRBD1 matches at 8 bases. CDR1 and CDR2 from the germline V gene are LGHNA and YSLEER. CDR3 length: 17 amino acids. V lost 4 bases, J lost 4 bases, and 12 bases stayed unmatched. CDR3 coding DNA: TGCGCCAGCAGCCGCCACCCCGGGACAGGAAGTTACAATGAGCAGTTCTTC. It codes for CASSRHPGTGSYNEQFF.

This sequence joins TRBV5-1 and TRBJ2-3; 9 nucleotides line up with TRBD2. Trimming took 0 bases from V and 1 from J; bases not matched to a gene: 6. This CDR3 is 17 amino acids long. The germline gives CDR1 SGHRS, CDR2 YFSETQ. The CDR3 region is CASSLAPSGEGTDTQYF. DNA of the CDR3: TGCGCCAGCAGCTTGGCGCCTAGCGGGGAAGGCACAGATACGCAGTATTTT. Based on the CDR3 plus reference TRBV5-1 and TRBJ2-3, the full variable domain is KAGVTQTPRYLIKTRGQQVTLSCSPISGHRSVSWYQQTPGQGLQFLFEYFSETQRNKGNFPGRFSGRQFSNSRSEMNVSTLELGDSALYLCASSLAPSGEGTDTQYFGPGTRLTVL.

In nucleotides, the CDR3 is TGTGCCAGCAGCAAGCGGGAGCAAGAGACCCAGTACTTC. This encodes CASSKREQETQYF. The chain links TRBV7-7 to TRBJ2-5, with 8 nucleotides matching TRBD2. With 5 bases clipped from V and 2 bases from J, the junction kept 1 base outside the gene matches. Germline V gives CDR1 SSHAT, CDR2 FNYEAQ (reference sequence). This CDR3 is built from 13 residues.

The chain combines TRBV6-6 with TRBJ1-2; 10 bases agree with TRBD1. This CDR3 spans 16 amino acids. V shed 2 bases and J 8 bases; nucleotides not matched to a gene: 11. Germline-derived CDR1 and CDR2 are MNHNY and SVGAGI (reference sequence). In nucleotides, the CDR3 is TGTGCCAGCAGTTACCTTATCCGGACAGGGGGTGAGGGCTACACCTTC. It translates to CASSYLIRTGGEGYTF.

The chain recombines TRBV10-3 with TRBJ2-2; weak D call: TRBD2 (5 bases). V gave up 5 bases and J gave up 0 bases, with 13 bases separating them. CDR3 length equals 16 residues. From germline, CDR1 is ENHRY and CDR2 SYGVKD. The CDR3 region is CAISSSRGANTGELFF. The CDR3 region has the DNA TGTGCCATCAGTTCGTCTCGGGGAGCGAACACCGGGGAGCTGTTTTTT.

The gene calls are TRBV24-1 and TRBJ2-2; D is unclear. The V gene's germline CDR1 is KGHDR and CDR2 SFDVKD. CDR3 length: 12 amino acids. V was cut by 10 bases and J by 7 bases, with 12 bases left in between. In DNA form, the CDR3 reads TGTGCCACGTCTCAGGTCAACGGGGAGCTGTTTTTT. Its protein product is CATSQVNGELFF.

The chain uses TRBV20-1 and TRBJ2-5, with TRBD2 matching 10 bases. This CDR3 spans 14 amino acids. V gave up 3 bases and J gave up 5 bases; unmatched junction bases: 6. The V gene's germline CDR1 is DFQATT and CDR2 SNEGSKA (reference sequence). The CDR3 protein is CSASSGRWGETQYF. CDR3 DNA: TGCAGTGCTAGTAGCGGGAGGTGGGGGGAGACCCAGTACTTC.

This chain links TRBV5-5 with TRBJ2-7; 7 nucleotides align to TRBD1. The CDR3 covers 15 residues. V lost 4 bases to trimming and J lost 2 bases; unmatched junction nucleotides: 9. The germline V gene encodes CDR1 SGHKS and CDR2 YYEKEE (reference sequence). The CDR3 loop reads CASSPGTAIPYEQYF. The CDR3 coding sequence is TGTGCCAGCAGCCCTGGGACAGCTATTCCCTACGAGCAGTACTTC.

V gene TRBV5-1 combines with J gene TRBJ1-1, with 9 bases identical to TRBD1. Germline CDR1 SGHRS, CDR2 YFSETQ. This CDR3 region has 15 residues. Trimming at V came to 4 bases and at J to 1 base, leaving 5 bases not matched to a gene. This CDR3 is CASSRTGVANTEAFF. The CDR3 coding sequence is TGCGCCAGCAGCAGGACAGGGGTGGCGAACACTGAAGCTTTCTTT.

This clone was observed a few times. This chain links TRBV6-5 with TRBJ1-5; TRBD1 matches 8 bases. The J segment lost 7 bases and the V segment lost 4 bases, leaving 9 bases of the junction unmatched. This CDR3 comprises 15 residues. Germline CDR1 and CDR2: MNHEY and SVGAGI. The CDR3 protein is CASSSLGDRSQPQHF. CDR3 DNA sequence: TGTGCCAGCAGTTCCCTCGGGGACAGGTCCCAGCCCCAGCATTTT.

For this clone: Other DNA sequences in the sample encode the same CDR3. The V gene is TRBV5-1, the J gene TRBJ1-1; 7 bases match TRBD1. CDR1 and CDR2 (germline): SGHRS, YFSETQ. Unmatched junction bases numbered 4, after V lost 3 bases and J lost 2 bases. This CDR3 has 14 amino acids. CDR3 coding DNA: TGCGCCAGCAGCTCGGGACAGCCTAACACTGAAGCTTTCTTT. Translated, it gives CASSSGQPNTEAFF.

This rearrangement joins TRBV30 to TRBJ2-3; 13 positions agree with TRBD2. Trimming cost V 5 bases and J 6 bases; bases outside gene matches: 8. Germline CDR1 GTSNPN, CDR2 SVGIG (reference sequence). The CDR3 sequence is 15 residues long. CDR3 sequence (DNA): TGTGCCTGGTCCTGGACTAGCGGGAGCCCGGATACGCAGTATTTT. Protein: CAWSWTSGSPDTQYF.

This clone was found a few times. V gene TRBV6-6 combines with J gene TRBJ2-2, with 9 bases aligning to TRBD2. There are 16 residues in the CDR3. V lost 5 bases to trimming and J lost 0 bases; unmatched junction nucleotides: 4. Germline V gene lookup returns CDR1 MNHNY and CDR2 SVGAGI (reference sequence). CDR3 coding DNA: TGTGCCAGCAGTCCTAGCGGGGATCCGAACACCGGGGAGCTGTTTTTT. This sequence encodes CASSPSGDPNTGELFF.

V usage is TRBV7-9 and J usage is TRBJ1-6; D may be TRBD1 (5 bases). Germline values: CDR1 SEHNR, CDR2 FQNEAQ (reference sequence). The V gene lost 1 base and the J gene lost 0 bases, with 10 bases spanning the gap. This CDR3 contains 17 residues. This chain's CDR3 is CASSLGGDLSYNSPLHF. CDR3 nucleotides: TGTGCCAGCAGCTTAGGGGGCGACCTCTCCTATAATTCACCCCTCCACTTT.

V is TRBV9 and J is TRBJ2-3; D is unclear. The V end lost 0 bases, the J end lost 2 bases, and 10 bases lay between the germline ends. This CDR3 spans 15 amino acids. Germline-derived CDR1 and CDR2 are SGDLS and YYNGEE. CDR3 amino acids: CASSVEAGPTDTQYF. Here the CDR3 DNA reads TGTGCCAGCAGCGTAGAAGCAGGCCCCACAGATACGCAGTATTTT.

This chain uses TRBV9 with TRBJ1-3; a possible D gene is TRBD1 (6 bases). This CDR3 spans 14 amino acids. With 4 bases removed from V and 4 bases from J, the gap between germline ends came to 12 bases. Per germline, CDR1 SGDLS and CDR2 YYNGEE. CDR3 DNA sequence: TGTGCCAGCAGCCCCGGGACATCGGGAAACACCATATATTTT. This codes for CASSPGTSGNTIYF.

J is TRBJ2-1 and V is TRBV6-5; 10 bases agree with TRBD1. CDR1 is MNHEY, CDR2 SVGAGI, per germline. The V gene end was trimmed by 0 bases and the J gene end by 12 bases; junction bases not matched to a gene: 11. The CDR3 totals 16 residues. The CDR3 is CASSYSRDRGVRGQFF. CDR3 DNA sequence: TGTGCCAGCAGTTACTCGCGGGACAGGGGAGTGAGGGGGCAGTTCTTC.

V usage is TRBV4-1 and J usage is TRBJ1-2; 9 bases are shared with TRBD1. V shed 4 bases, J shed 3 bases, and the junction held 9 bases outside the gene matches. The CDR3 is made up of 16 amino acids. Germline V gene sequence: CDR1 MGHRA, CDR2 YSYEKL. CDR3 protein: CASSRGQGIGYYGYTF. The CDR3 bases are TGCGCCAGCAGCCGAGGACAGGGGATCGGATACTATGGCTACACCTTC.

The chain is built from TRBV4-3 and TRBJ2-1; TRBD2 matches 8 bases. Trimming removed 0 bases from V and 8 bases from J; junction bases left unmatched: 6. The V gene's germline CDR1 is LGHNA and CDR2 YSLEER. This CDR3 comprises 15 residues. CDR3 nucleotide sequence: TGCGCCAGCAGCCAAGATAGGACGGGAGGGGATGAGCAGTTCTTC. This encodes CASSQDRTGGDEQFF.

V usage is TRBV6-6 and J usage is TRBJ2-3, with 10 nucleotides matching TRBD2. CDR1 MNHNY and CDR2 SVGAGI come from the germline V gene (reference sequence). The CDR3 covers 15 residues. Trimming removed 5 bases from V and 3 bases from J; junction bases left unmatched: 5. The DNA of the CDR3 is TGTGCCAGCAGTCTAAGCGGGAGGGCAACAGATACGCAGTATTTT. This codes for CASSLSGRATDTQYF.

In its sample, this clone was seen a few times. The CDR3 spells CASSMTGGRQFF. The CDR3 DNA follows: TGTGCCAGTAGTATGACGGGAGGTAGGCAGTTCTTC. The chain has TRBV19 and TRBJ2-1; 7 nucleotides line up with TRBD2. This CDR3 comprises 12 residues. After removal of 3 bases from V and 12 bases from J, the junction contained 5 bases not matched to a gene. Germline V CDR1 and CDR2: LNHDA, SQIVND (reference sequence).

V is TRBV6-5 and J is TRBJ2-7; the D gene is possibly TRBD2 (6 bases). Trimming took off 7 bases at V and 7 bases at J, with 20 bases between the two ends. Germline V gene data show CDR1 as MNHEY and CDR2 as SVGAGI. The CDR3 runs to 14 residues. This CDR3 reads CASTLAELGHEQYF. The CDR3 DNA reads as TGTGCCAGCACCTTAGCGGAGTTGGGTCATGAGCAGTACTTC.

The chain combines TRBV9 with TRBJ1-1; 9 bases match TRBD1. Losses at the gene ends were 4 bases for V and 3 bases for J; bases not matched to a gene: 4. Germline CDR1 SGDLS, CDR2 YYNGEE. The CDR3 totals 14 residues. CDR3 sequence: CASSLRTGDTEAFF. CDR3 coding DNA: TGTGCCAGCAGCTTGCGGACAGGGGACACTGAAGCTTTCTTT.

V usage is TRBV4-3 and J usage is TRBJ1-6; TRBD1 is a possible D gene (6 bases). The germline V gene has CDR1 LGHNA and CDR2 YSLEER. CDR3 length: 15 amino acids. V lost 0 bases to trimming and J lost 8 bases, with 11 bases between them. CDR3 amino acids: CASSQDRPGDSPLHF. The CDR3 bases are TGCGCCAGCAGCCAAGATCGCCCAGGGGATTCACCCCTCCACTTT.

This sequence joins TRBV18 and TRBJ2-3; D may be TRBD2 (5 bases). V lost 3 bases and J lost 1, with 5 bases in between. The CDR3 is made up of 13 amino acids. The germline gives CDR1 KGHSH, CDR2 LQKENI. CDR3 coding DNA: TGTGCCAGCTCACCCGGGGGCACAGATACGCAGTATTTT. This translates into CASSPGGTDTQYF.

V gene TRBV2 combines with J gene TRBJ2-3; weak D call: TRBD2 (7 bases). The germline V gene has CDR1 SNHLY and CDR2 FYNNEI. The V gene lost 6 bases and the J gene lost 5 bases, with 12 bases spanning the gap. This CDR3 contains 13 residues. CDR3 sequence reads: CASRDSGVDTQYF. The CDR3 region has the DNA TGTGCCAGCAGGGACAGCGGGGTAGATACGCAGTATTTT.

V usage is TRBV9 and J usage is TRBJ2-2, with D possibly being TRBD1 (5 bases). This CDR3 is built from 15 residues. The V end was cut by 7 bases, the J end by 3 bases, with 16 bases between. Germline CDR1 and CDR2: SGDLS and YYNGEE. The CDR3 DNA sequence: TGTGCCAGCGGCCTCCTGACAGTAGACACCGGGGAGCTGTTTTTT. It translates to CASGLLTVDTGELFF. The full variable domain, rest sourced from reference TRBV9 and TRBJ2-2, is DSGVTQTPKHLITATGQRVTLRCSPRSGDLSVYWYQQSLDQGLQFLIQYYNGEERAKGNILERFSAQQFPDLHSELNLSSLELGDSALYFCASGLLTVDTGELFFGEGSRLTVL.

In this sample, this clone turned up a few times. This chain links TRBV5-6 with TRBJ2-1; D gene ambiguous. Germline V gene data show CDR1 as SGHDT and CDR2 as YYEEEE. V was cut by 2 bases and J by 0 bases, with 9 bases left in between. CDR3 length: 15 residues. The CDR3 loop is CASSFGGGSYNEQFF. The CDR3 nucleotides read TGTGCCAGCAGCTTCGGCGGTGGCTCCTACAATGAGCAGTTCTTC.